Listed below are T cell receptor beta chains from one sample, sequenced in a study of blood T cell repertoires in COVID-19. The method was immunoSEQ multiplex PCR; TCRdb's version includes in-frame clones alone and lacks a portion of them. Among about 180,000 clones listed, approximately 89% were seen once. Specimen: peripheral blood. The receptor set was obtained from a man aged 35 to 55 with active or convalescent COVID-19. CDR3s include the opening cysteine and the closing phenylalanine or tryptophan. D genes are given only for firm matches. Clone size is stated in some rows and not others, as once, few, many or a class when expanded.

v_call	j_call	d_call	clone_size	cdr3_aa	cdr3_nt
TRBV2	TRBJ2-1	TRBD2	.	CASQGDYDYNEQFF	TGTGCCAGCCAAGGGGACTATGATTACAATGAGCAGTTCTTC
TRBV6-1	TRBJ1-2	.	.	CASGQGTNYGYTF	TGTGCCAGCGGGCAGGGGACTAACTATGGCTACACCTTC
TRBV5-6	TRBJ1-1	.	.	CASSPGTMYTEAFF	TGTGCCAGCAGCCCGGGAACCATGTACACTGAAGCTTTCTTT
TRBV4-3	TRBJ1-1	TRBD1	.	CASSHGTGGPATEAFF	TGCGCCAGCAGCCACGGGACAGGGGGCCCGGCCACTGAAGCTTTCTTT
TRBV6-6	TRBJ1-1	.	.	CATGVARTEAFF	TGTGCCACAGGGGTGGCGCGGACTGAAGCTTTCTTT
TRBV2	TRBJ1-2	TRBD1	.	CASLDRVVSDGYTF	TGTGCCAGCCTTGACAGGGTAGTAAGTGATGGCTACACCTTC
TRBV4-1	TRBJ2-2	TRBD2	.	CASAIPGLAGGPDTGELFF	TGCGCCAGCGCAATCCCCGGACTAGCGGGGGGGCCGGACACCGGGGAGCTGTTTTTT
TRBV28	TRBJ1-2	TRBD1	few	CASSPLTRQGAGYTF	TGTGCCAGCAGTCCCCTTACACGACAGGGGGCTGGCTACACCTTC
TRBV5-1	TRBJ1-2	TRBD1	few	CASSPGTGGNYGYTF	TGCGCCAGCAGCCCCGGGACAGGGGGCAACTATGGCTACACCTTC
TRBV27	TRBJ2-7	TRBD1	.	CASSLKGTGRLSIASYEQYF	TGTGCCAGCAGTTTAAAGGGGACAGGTCGATTATCGATAGCATCCTACGAGCAGTACTTC
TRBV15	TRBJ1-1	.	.	CATSRDPVGLPKDTEAFF	TGTGCCACCAGCAGAGATCCGGTTGGACTCCCGAAGGACACTGAAGCTTTCTTT
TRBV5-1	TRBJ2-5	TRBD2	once	CASSLTQLAGTLQYF	TGCGCCAGCAGCCTGACCCAACTAGCGGGGACCCTCCAGTACTTC
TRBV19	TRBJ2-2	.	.	CASSFLSGGGGGELFF	TGTGCCAGTAGTTTCCTCAGTGGCGGGGGCGGCGGGGAGCTGTTTTTT
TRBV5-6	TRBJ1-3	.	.	CASSLDYGGAGNTIYF	TGTGCCAGCAGCTTGGACTACGGGGGTGCTGGAAACACCATATATTTT
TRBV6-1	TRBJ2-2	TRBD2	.	CASSEGLAGAYTGELFF	TGTGCCAGCAGTGAAGGACTAGCGGGGGCCTACACCGGGGAGCTGTTTTTT
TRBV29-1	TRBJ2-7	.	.	CSVLTANEQYF	TGCAGCGTCCTGACAGCCAACGAGCAGTACTTC
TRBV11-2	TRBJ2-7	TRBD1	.	CASSIWTGPDEQYF	TGTGCCAGCAGCATTTGGACAGGTCCGGACGAGCAGTACTTC
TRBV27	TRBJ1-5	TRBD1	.	CASPYGTGKPGGNQPQHF	TGTGCCAGCCCATACGGGACAGGGAAGCCGGGGGGCAATCAGCCCCAGCATTTT
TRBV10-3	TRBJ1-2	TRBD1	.	CAISESSGGPGYGYTF	TGTGCCATCAGTGAGTCGTCAGGGGGCCCCGGTTATGGCTACACCTTC
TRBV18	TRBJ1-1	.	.	CASSPFGLAVVSNTEAFF	TGTGCCAGCTCACCATTCGGCCTAGCGGTGGTATCGAACACTGAAGCTTTCTTT
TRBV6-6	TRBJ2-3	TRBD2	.	CASRPTGGPVDTQYF	TGTGCCAGCAGACCAACGGGGGGGCCTGTAGATACGCAGTATTTT
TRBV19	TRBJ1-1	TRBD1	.	CATHPHTGTGVTEAFF	TGTGCCACCCATCCCCACACCGGGACAGGGGTCACTGAAGCTTTCTTT
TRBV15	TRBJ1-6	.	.	CATSSGEFSPLHF	TGTGCCACCAGCAGTGGGGAGTTTTCACCCCTCCACTTT
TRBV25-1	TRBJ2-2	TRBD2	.	CASSVFSSGGAAGELFF	TGTGCCAGCAGTGTCTTCTCTAGCGGGGGGGCTGCCGGGGAGCTGTTTTTT
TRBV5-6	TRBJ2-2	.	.	CASGPGHSNTGELFF	TGTGCCAGCGGTCCGGGACATTCGAACACCGGGGAGCTGTTTTTT
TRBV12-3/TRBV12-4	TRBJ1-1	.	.	CASGFGGVTEAFF	TGTGCCAGCGGCTTCGGGGGTGTCACTGAAGCTTTCTTT
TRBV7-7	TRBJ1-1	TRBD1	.	CASSVTGAVTEAFF	TGTGCTAGCAGCGTCACAGGGGCCGTCACTGAAGCTTTCTTT
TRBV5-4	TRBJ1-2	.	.	CASRGERVYGYTF	TGTGCCAGCAGGGGGGAGCGGGTTTATGGCTACACCTTC
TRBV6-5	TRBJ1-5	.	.	CASKEGSGVGQPQHF	TGTGCCAGCAAAGAGGGAAGCGGGGTCGGACAGCCCCAGCATTTT
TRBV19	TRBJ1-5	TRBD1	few	CASSIESDRGLAGNQPQHF	TGTGCCAGTAGTATAGAATCGGACAGGGGCCTGGCGGGCAATCAGCCCCAGCATTTT
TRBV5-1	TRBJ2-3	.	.	CASSFTGLGTDTQYF	TGCGCCAGCAGCTTCACAGGGTTGGGCACAGATACGCAGTATTTT
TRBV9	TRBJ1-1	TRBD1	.	CASSPQTRTGGNTEAFF	TGTGCCAGCAGCCCACAAACCCGGACAGGGGGCAACACTGAAGCTTTCTTT
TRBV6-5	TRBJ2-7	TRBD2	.	CASSYQAGVTYEQYF	TGTGCCAGCAGTTACCAAGCGGGGGTTACCTACGAGCAGTACTTC
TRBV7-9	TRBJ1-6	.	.	CASSLMSSSYNSPLHF	TGTGCCAGCAGCTTAATGTCGAGCTCCTATAATTCACCCCTCCACTTT
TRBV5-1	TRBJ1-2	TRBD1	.	CASSSGQGYGYTF	TGCGCCAGCAGCTCGGGACAGGGTTATGGCTACACCTTC
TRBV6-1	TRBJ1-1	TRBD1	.	CASSSRRQGPEAFF	TGTGCCAGCAGTTCCAGAAGACAGGGCCCTGAAGCTTTCTTT
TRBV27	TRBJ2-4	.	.	CASSVQGGKNIQYF	TGTGCCAGCAGTGTACAGGGCGGCAAAAACATTCAGTACTTC
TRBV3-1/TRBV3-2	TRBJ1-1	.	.	CASSHRQANTEAFF	TGTGCCAGCAGCCACCGGCAGGCTAACACTGAAGCTTTCTTT
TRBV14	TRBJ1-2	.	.	CASSQEQFYGYTF	TGTGCCAGCAGCCAAGAACAGTTCTATGGCTACACCTTC
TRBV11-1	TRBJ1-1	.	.	CASSLGGRATEAFF	TGTGCCAGCAGCTTAGGCGGCAGGGCCACTGAAGCTTTCTTT
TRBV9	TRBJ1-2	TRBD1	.	CASSPGQGDGYTF	TGTGCCAGCAGCCCGGGACAGGGTGATGGCTACACCTTC
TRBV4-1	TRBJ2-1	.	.	CASSQAGLIRGQFF	TGCGCCAGCAGCCAAGCCGGCTTAATCCGAGGGCAGTTCTTC
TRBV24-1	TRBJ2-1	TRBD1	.	CAAGTETNEQFF	TGTGCCGCCGGGACAGAGACCAATGAGCAGTTCTTC
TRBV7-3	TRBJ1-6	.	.	CASSLRPGNNSPLHF	TGTGCCAGCAGCTTAAGGCCAGGGAATAATTCACCCCTCCACTTT
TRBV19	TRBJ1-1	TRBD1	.	CASSAPGQLSNTEAFF	TGTGCCAGTAGTGCACCGGGACAGCTATCAAACACTGAAGCTTTCTTT
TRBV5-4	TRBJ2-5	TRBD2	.	CASSFRGGQETQYF	TGTGCCAGCAGCTTTCGGGGGGGCCAAGAGACCCAGTACTTC
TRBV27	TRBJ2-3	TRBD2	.	CASRHPSGGASDTQYF	TGTGCCAGCAGACACCCTAGCGGGGGGGCCTCAGATACGCAGTATTTT
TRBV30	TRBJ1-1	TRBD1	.	CAWLGGADTEAFF	TGTGCCTGGCTAGGGGGCGCGGACACTGAAGCTTTCTTT